This T cell receptor beta chain was recorded in a study of OX40 agonist ivuxolimab in advanced cancers. Study context: Patients were treated with ivuxolimab, an agonistic anti-OX40 (CD134) antibody. There were three patients with partial responses, one having hepatocellular carcinoma and two cutaneous melanoma. Whole-study results and caveats: Partial responders treated at 0.1-3.0 mg/kg exhibited clonal expansion among the lowest measured.

Between the trimmed V and J ends, which lost 7 bases and 11 bases, there was a span of 21 bases. The CDR3 length is 14 residues. Germline values: CDR1 MNHNS, CDR2 SASEGT. Comments on this clone: Its specificity is unknown.

Blood specimens came from baseline, cycle 4 day 1, and cycle 7 day 1. Produced via immunoSEQ multiplex PCR; TCRdb's table is partial and in-frame only. The sample yields roughly 48,000 clones, 84% seen once. The sequencing here drew on CD4+ or CD8+ T cells sorted from blood, taken in a trial of the OX40 agonist ivuxolimab. The clonotype comes from an adult with an advanced solid tumor such as melanoma, head and neck, liver or kidney cancer. The chain links TRBV6-1 to TRBJ1-5; perhaps TRBD1 as D (6 bases). CDR3 residues: CASNPSGRQESQHF. CDR3 DNA: TGTGCCAGCAATCCCTCGGGTAGACAGGAGTCCCAGCATTTT.